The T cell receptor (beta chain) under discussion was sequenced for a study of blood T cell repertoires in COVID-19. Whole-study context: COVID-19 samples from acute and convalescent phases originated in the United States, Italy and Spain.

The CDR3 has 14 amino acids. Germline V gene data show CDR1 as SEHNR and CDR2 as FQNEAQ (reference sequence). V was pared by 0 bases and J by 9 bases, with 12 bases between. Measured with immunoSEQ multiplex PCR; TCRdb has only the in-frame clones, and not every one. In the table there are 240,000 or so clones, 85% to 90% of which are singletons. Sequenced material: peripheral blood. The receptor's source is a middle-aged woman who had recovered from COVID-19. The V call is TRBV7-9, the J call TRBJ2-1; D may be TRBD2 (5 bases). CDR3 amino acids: CASSLADSFSEQFF. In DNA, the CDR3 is TGTGCCAGCAGCTTAGCGGACTCCTTTAGTGAGCAGTTCTTC.